This TCR beta chain was captured by sequencing in a study of lymphopenia after photon versus proton radiotherapy. Study-wide points: Only patients who died were analyzed for survival; proton advantage is unproven.

The table lists this clone with a few counts. Its antigen is as yet unknown. Assay: immunoSEQ multiplex PCR; the TCRdb copy retains only in-frame clones and omits some. The sample gives 150,000 to 200,000 clones, around nine tenths of which show up once; approximately 4.6% is in the top ten. Trimming removed 3 bases at V and 1 base at J, with 8 bases between. Germline CDR1 MNHNS, CDR2 SASEGT. This CDR3 comprises 14 residues. This specimen consisted of peripheral blood, obtained from a patient treated with photon-based radiotherapy. The clonotype comes from a man aged 50 to 59 with gastric cancer. The chain combines TRBV6-1 with TRBJ2-3; D uncertain. CDR3 sequence reads: CASSDPARTDTQYF. CDR3 nucleotides: TGTGCCAGCAGTGACCCAGCGCGCACAGATACGCAGTATTTT.